The clone carrying this TCR beta chain was counted many times. The target antigen is unknown. Construction of TCR beta libraries was performed using quantitative 5'-RACE with molecular barcodes. TCRdb ran MiXCR on the 5' RACE reads and lists one entry per CDR3 protein. The sample contains a few hundred thousand distinct CDR3 sequences, more than 20% of which appear only once. The record originates from a study of CD8 T cells in ankylosing spondylitis. Findings of the study overall: With a CD8+ phenotype, disease-linked clones were relatively rare in peripheral blood. Some motif variants were previously reported in reactive arthritis synovial fluid and blood. A motif of eight or nine highly homologous TCR beta variants was seen as apparently characteristic of ankylosing spondylitis blood.

This CDR3 spans 12 amino acids. V was pared by 4 bases and J by 6 bases, with 10 bases between. Germline loops: CDR1 SQVTM, CDR2 ANQGSEA. This receptor was taken from a male donor with ankylosing spondylitis. Sequenced input: blood, either unsorted or a sorted T cell fraction (not recorded which). The chain joins TRBV29-1 to TRBJ1-5; D remains ambiguous. The CDR3 DNA is TGCAGCGTTGTAGTTGCGGGTCAGCCCCAGCATTTT. This gives the protein CSVVVAGQPQHF.